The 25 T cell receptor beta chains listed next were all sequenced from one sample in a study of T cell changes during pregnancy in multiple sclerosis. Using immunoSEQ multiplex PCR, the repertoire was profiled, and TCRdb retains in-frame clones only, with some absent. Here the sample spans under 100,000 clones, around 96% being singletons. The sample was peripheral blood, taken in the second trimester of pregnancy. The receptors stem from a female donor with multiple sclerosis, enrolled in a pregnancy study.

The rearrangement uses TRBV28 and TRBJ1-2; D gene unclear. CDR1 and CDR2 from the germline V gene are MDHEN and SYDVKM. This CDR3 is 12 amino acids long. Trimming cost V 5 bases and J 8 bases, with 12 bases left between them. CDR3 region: CASSTNVRGYTF. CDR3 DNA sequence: TGTGCCAGCAGTACCAACGTCCGGGGCTACACCTTC.

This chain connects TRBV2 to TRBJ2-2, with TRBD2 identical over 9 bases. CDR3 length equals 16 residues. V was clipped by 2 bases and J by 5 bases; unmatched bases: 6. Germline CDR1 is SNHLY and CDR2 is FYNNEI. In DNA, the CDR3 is TGTGCCAGCAGTGAATCTGGGCTAGCGGGGACCGGGGAGCTGTTTTTT. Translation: CASSESGLAGTGELFF.

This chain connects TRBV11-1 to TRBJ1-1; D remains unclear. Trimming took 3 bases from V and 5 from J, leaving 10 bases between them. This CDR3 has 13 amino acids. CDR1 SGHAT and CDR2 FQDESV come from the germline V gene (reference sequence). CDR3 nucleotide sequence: TGTGCCAGCAGCTTCGACGGGAGGACTGAAGCTTTCTTT. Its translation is CASSFDGRTEAFF.

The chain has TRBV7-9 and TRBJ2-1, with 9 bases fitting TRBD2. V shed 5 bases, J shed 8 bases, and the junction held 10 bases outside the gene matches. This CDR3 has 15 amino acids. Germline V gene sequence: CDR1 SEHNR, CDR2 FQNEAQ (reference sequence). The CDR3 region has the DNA TGTGCCAGCAGCCCGGGACTAGCTTTCCCCGATGAGCAGTTCTTC. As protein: CASSPGLAFPDEQFF.

CDR3 sequence reads: CASSTAQGETQYF. The CDR3 region has the DNA TGTGCCAGTAGTACCGCACAGGGAGAGACCCAGTACTTC. The chain carries TRBV19 and TRBJ2-5; D may be TRBD1 (6 bases). The CDR3 has 13 residues. Per the germline V gene, CDR1 is LNHDA and CDR2 is SQIVND (reference sequence). V was shortened by 4 bases and J by 4 bases, with 10 bases between the two germline ends.

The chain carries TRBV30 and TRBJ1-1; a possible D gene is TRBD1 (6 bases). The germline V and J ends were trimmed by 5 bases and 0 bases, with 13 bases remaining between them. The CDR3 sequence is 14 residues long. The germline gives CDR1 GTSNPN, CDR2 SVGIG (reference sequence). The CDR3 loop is CAWGSQGMNTEAFF. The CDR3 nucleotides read TGTGCCTGGGGCTCTCAGGGGATGAACACTGAAGCTTTCTTT.

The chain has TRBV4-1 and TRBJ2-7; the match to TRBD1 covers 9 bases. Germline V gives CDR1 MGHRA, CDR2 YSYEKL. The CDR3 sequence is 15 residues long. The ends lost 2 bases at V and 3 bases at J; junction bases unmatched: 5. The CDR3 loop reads CASSQSGTGFYEQYF. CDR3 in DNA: TGCGCCAGCAGCCAATCCGGGACAGGGTTCTACGAGCAGTACTTC.

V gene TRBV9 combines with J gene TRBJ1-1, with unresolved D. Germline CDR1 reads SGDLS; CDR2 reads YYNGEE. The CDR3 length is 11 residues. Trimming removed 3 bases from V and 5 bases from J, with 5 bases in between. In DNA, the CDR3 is TGTGCCAGCAGCGACGGTACTGAAGCTTTCTTT. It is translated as CASSDGTEAFF.

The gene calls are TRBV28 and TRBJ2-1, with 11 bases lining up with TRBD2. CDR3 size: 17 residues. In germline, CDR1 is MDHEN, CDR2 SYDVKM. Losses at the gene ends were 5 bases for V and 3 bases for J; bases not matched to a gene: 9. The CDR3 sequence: CASSPRGLAELYNEQFF. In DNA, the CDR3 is TGTGCCAGCAGTCCCAGGGGACTAGCGGAGCTCTACAATGAGCAGTTCTTC.

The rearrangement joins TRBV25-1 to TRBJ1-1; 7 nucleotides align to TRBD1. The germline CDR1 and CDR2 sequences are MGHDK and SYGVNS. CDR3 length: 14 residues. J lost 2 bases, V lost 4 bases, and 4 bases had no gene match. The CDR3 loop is CASSGRGYNTEAFF. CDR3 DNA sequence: TGTGCCAGCAGTGGCAGGGGGTACAACACTGAAGCTTTCTTT.

CDR3 DNA sequence: TGTGCCATCAGTGGACTAGCGGGGCTCTCCTACAATGAGCAGTTCTTC. The encoded protein is CAISGLAGLSYNEQFF. The rearrangement links TRBV10-3 to TRBJ2-1, with 11 bases lining up with TRBD2. The V and J ends lost 4 bases and 0 bases, in that order; junction bases with no gene match: 2. The CDR3 has 16 residues. CDR1 ENHRY and CDR2 SYGVKD come from the germline V gene.

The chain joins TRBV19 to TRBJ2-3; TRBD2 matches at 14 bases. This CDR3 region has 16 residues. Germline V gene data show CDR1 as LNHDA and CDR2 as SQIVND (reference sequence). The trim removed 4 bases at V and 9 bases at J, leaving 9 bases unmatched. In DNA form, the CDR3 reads TGTGCCAGTAGTAGGCCCGGTGGGACTAGCGGGAGAACGCAGTATTTT. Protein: CASSRPGGTSGRTQYF.

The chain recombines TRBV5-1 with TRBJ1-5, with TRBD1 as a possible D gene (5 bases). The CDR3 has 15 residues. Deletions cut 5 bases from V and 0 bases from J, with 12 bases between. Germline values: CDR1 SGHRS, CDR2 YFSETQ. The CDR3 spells CASREGAGSNQPQHF. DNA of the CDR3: TGCGCCAGCAGGGAAGGGGCAGGTAGCAATCAGCCCCAGCATTTT.

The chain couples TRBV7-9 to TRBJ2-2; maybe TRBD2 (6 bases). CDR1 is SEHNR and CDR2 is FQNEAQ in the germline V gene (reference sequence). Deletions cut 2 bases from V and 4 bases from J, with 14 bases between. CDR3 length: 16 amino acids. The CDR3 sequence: CASSLIGGGTTGELFF. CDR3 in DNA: TGTGCCAGCAGCTTAATCGGGGGAGGAACCACCGGGGAGCTGTTTTTT.

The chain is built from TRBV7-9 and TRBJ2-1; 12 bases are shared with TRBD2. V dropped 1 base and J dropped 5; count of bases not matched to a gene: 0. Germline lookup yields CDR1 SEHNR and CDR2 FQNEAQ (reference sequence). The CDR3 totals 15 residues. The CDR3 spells CASSLGLAGDNEQFF. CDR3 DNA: TGTGCCAGCAGCTTAGGACTAGCGGGAGACAATGAGCAGTTCTTC.

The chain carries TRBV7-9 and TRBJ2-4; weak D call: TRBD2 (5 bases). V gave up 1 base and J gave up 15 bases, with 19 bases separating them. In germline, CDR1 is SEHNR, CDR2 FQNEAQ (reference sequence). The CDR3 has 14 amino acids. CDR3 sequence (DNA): TGTGCCAGCAGCTTAGTTGGACCGGCCGGAGGCCGGTACTTC. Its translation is CASSLVGPAGGRYF. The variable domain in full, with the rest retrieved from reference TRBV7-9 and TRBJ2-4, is DTGVSQNPRHKITKRGQNVTFRCDPISEHNRLYWYRQTLGQGPEFLTYFQNEAQLEKSRLLSDRFSAERPKGSFSTLEIQRTEQGDSAMYLCASSLVGPAGGRYFGAGTRLSVL.

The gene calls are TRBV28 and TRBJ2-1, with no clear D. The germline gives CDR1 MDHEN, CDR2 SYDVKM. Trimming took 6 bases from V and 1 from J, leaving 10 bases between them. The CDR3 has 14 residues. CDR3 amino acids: CASRFGGSYNEQFF. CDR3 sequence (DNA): TGTGCCAGCAGATTCGGCGGTTCCTACAATGAGCAGTTCTTC.

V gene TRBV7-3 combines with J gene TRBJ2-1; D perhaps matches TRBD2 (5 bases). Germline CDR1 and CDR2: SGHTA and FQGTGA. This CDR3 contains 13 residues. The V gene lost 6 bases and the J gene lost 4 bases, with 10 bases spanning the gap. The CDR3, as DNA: TGTGCCAGCAGTGACGGGGTTTACAATGAGCAGTTCTTC. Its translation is CASSDGVYNEQFF.

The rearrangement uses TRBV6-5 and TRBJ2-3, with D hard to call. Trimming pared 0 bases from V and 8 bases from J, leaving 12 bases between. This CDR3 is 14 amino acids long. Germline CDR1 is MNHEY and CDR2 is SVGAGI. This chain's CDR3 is CASSYSLARITQYF. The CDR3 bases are TGTGCCAGCAGTTACTCCTTGGCTAGGATTACGCAGTATTTT.

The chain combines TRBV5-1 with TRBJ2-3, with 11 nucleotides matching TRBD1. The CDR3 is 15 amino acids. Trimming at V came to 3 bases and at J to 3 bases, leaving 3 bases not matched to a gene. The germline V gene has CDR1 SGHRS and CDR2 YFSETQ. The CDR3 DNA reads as TGCGCCAGCAGCTCGGGACAGGGGGGAACAGATACGCAGTATTTT. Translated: CASSSGQGGTDTQYF. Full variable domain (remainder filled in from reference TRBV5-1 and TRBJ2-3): KAGVTQTPRYLIKTRGQQVTLSCSPISGHRSVSWYQQTPGQGLQFLFEYFSETQRNKGNFPGRFSGRQFSNSRSEMNVSTLELGDSALYLCASSSGQGGTDTQYFGPGTRLTVL.

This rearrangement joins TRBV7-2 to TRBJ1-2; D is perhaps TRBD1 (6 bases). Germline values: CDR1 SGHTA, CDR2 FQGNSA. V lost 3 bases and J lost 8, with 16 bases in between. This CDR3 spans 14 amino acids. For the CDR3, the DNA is TGTGCCAGCAGCTTTGTTTCGACAGGCGAAGGCTACACCTTC. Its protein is CASSFVSTGEGYTF.

CDR3 region: CASSLRGSHEQFF. Written as DNA, the CDR3 is TGTGCCAGCAGCTTAAGAGGGAGCCATGAGCAGTTCTTC. This sequence joins TRBV7-2 and TRBJ2-1, with D tentatively TRBD2 (5 bases). Per the germline V gene, CDR1 is SGHTA and CDR2 is FQGNSA. The CDR3 covers 13 residues. The ends were cut back, 2 bases at V and 8 bases at J, with 10 bases in the middle.

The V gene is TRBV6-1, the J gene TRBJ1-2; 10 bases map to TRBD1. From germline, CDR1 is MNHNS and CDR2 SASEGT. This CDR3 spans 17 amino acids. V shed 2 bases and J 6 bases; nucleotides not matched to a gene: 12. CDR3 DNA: TGTGCCAGCAGTGAACTCCGGACAGGGGGATTCGGAAATGGCTACACCTTC. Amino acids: CASSELRTGGFGNGYTF.

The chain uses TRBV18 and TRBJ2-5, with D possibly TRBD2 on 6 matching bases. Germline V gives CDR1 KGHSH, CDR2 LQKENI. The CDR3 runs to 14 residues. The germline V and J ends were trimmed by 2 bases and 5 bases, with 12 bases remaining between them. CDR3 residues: CASSPGTGGETQYF. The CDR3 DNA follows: TGTGCCAGCTCACCAGGAACAGGAGGGGAGACCCAGTACTTC.

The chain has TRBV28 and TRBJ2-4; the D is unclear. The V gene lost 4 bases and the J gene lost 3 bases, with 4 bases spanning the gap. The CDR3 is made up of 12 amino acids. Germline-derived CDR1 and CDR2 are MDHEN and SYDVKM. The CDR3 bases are TGTGCCAGCAGTTCAGGCAAAAACATTCAGTACTTC. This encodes CASSSGKNIQYF.